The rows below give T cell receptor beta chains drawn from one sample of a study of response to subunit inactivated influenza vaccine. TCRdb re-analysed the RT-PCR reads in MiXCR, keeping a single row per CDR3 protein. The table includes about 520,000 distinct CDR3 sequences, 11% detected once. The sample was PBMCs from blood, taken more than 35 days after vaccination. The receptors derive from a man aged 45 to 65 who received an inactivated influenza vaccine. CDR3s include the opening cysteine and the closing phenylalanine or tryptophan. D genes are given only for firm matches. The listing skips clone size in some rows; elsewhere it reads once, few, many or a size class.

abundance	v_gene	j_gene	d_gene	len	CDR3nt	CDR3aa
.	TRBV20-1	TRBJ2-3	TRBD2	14	TGCAGTCCCCGACCTAGCGGGGCCGTTTATACGCAGTATTTT	CSPRPSGAVYTQYF
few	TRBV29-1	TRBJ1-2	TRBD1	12	TGCAGCGTTGAAACGGGACAGGATGGCTACACCTTC	CSVETGQDGYTF
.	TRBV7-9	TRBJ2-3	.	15	TGTGCCAGCAGCCCACAGGGTACTGTAACAGATACGCAGTATTTT	CASSPQGTVTDTQYF
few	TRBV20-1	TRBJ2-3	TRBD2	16	TGCAGTGCTAGAGATTCCGGGACTACTAGCACAGATACGCAGTATTTT	CSARDSGTTSTDTQYF
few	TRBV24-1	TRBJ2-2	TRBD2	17	TGTGCCACCAGTGATTCGTTGCGGGGGAAAAGGTCCGGGGAGCTGTTTTTT	CATSDSLRGKRSGELFF
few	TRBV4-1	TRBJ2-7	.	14	TGCGCCAGCAGCCCCTATCAAACAGACTACGAGCAGTACTTC	CASSPYQTDYEQYF
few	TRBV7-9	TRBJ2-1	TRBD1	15	TGTGCCAGCAGCTACCCCGGGACAGTATACAATGAGCAGTTCTTC	CASSYPGTVYNEQFF
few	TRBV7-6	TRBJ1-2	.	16	TGTGCCAGCAGCTTAGAAGTGGGCAGGGCGAGTTATGGCTACACCTTC	CASSLEVGRASYGYTF
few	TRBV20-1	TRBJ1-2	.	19	TGCAGTGCTAGAGATCTATTAGGAACAGGAATATCCACTAACTATGGCTACACCTTC	CSARDLLGTGISTNYGYTF
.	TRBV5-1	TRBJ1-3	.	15	TGCGCCAGCAGCTTGATCGGCATCTCTGGAAACACCATATATTTT	CASSLIGISGNTIYF
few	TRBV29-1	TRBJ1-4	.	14	TGCAGCGTTGGCGGGGCGGAGAGGAGTGAAAAACTGTTTTTT	CSVGGAERSEKLFF
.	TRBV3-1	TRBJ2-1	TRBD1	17	TGTGCCAGCAGCCAATTTACAGGGGGCGCGTCCTACAATGAGCAGTTCTTC	CASSQFTGGASYNEQFF
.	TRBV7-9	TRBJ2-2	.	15	TGTGCCAGCAGCCAACCTAGAAGATCGACCGGGGAGCTGTTTTTT	CASSQPRRSTGELFF
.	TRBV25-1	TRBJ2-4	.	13	TGTGCCAGCAGTCCAACAAATCCCTCCATTCAGTACTTC	CASSPTNPSIQYF
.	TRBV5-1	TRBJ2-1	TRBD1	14	TGCGCCAGCAGCAAAGAAACATGGACAGGGGAGCAGTTCTTC	CASSKETWTGEQFF
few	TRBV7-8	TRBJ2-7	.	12	TGTGCCAGCAGCCCCGCCGAGTACGAGCAGTACTTC	CASSPAEYEQYF
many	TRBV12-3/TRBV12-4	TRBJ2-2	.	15	TGTGCCAGCAAACTGACAGGTTCGAACACCGGGGAGCTGTTTTTT	CASKLTGSNTGELFF
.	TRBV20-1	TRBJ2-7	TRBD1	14	TGCAGTGCTAGCGACCTCAGGGGGAGTGACGAGCAGTACTTC	CSASDLRGSDEQYF
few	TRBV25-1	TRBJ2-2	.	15	TGTGCCAGCAGCCAGAGACTTGCGAACACCGGGGAGCTGTTTTTT	CASSQRLANTGELFF
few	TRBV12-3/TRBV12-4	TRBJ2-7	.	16	TGTGCCAGCAGTCCGTCCGGGCGGGCGATGACTGGGGAGCAGTACTTC	CASSPSGRAMTGEQYF
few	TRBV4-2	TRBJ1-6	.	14	TGTGCCAGCAGCCGAAGGCAGGAAGGTTCACCCCTCCACTTT	CASSRRQEGSPLHF
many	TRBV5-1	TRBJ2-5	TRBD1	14	TGCGCCAGCAGCATCAGGGGACAGGGCGAGACCCAGTACTTC	CASSIRGQGETQYF
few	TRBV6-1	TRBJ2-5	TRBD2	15	TGTGCCAGCAACCTAGCGGGGGGCGCGGGAGAGACCCAGTACTTC	CASNLAGGAGETQYF
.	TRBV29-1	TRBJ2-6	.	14	TGCAGCGTTGGTACCGACGGCGGGGCCAACGTCCTGACTTTC	CSVGTDGGANVLTF
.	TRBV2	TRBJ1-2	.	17	TGTGCCAGCAGTGAAGCGTTCGAGAGGGGGGGCTTGTATGGCTACACCTTC	CASSEAFERGGLYGYTF
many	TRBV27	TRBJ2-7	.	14	TGTGCCAGCAGGCGCAGTGGAGGGGGCTACGAGCAGTACTTC	CASRRSGGGYEQYF
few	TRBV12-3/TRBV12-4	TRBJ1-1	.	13	TGTGCCAGCTCCCTCTACAGGGACGGTGAAGCTTTCTTT	CASSLYRDGEAFF
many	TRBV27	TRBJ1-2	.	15	TGTGCCAGCAGTTACTACCCGGGGATAACGGAGGGCTACACCTTC	CASSYYPGITEGYTF
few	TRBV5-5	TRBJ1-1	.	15	TGTGCCAGCAGCTTGGAGGCGGTCAGGACGACTGAAGCTTTCTTT	CASSLEAVRTTEAFF
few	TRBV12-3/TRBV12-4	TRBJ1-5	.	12	TGTGCCAGCAGTTTAATTGGGGAGCCCCAGCATTTT	CASSLIGEPQHF